A selection of T cell receptor beta chains follows, all from one sample in a study of cytomegalovirus exposure and HLA in healthy donors. Sequencing was performed with immunoSEQ multiplex PCR; in TCRdb, only in-frame clones are kept and a portion is missing. Seen here are under 50,000 clones, approximately 93% observed once, and the top ten hold around 7.8%. The sequencing input was PBMCs. Receptor source: a woman aged 18-30 years in good health and CMV-seropositive. Each CDR3 is given with its conserved first and last residue. Each record gives: D gene, V gene, clone size, J gene, CDR3 protein, CDR3 DNA. The D gene is left open where the match is weak. Clone size, where shown, is once, few, many, or a class for clones that have expanded.

TRBD1	TRBV6-5	-	TRBJ1-4	CASRGQTTNEKLFF	TGTGCCAGCAGGGGACAGACAACTAATGAAAAACTGTTTTTT
TRBD1	TRBV19	-	TRBJ1-5	CASSGYRGPGNQPQHF	TGTGCCAGTAGTGGATACAGGGGGCCCGGCAATCAGCCCCAGCATTTT
TRBD2	TRBV30	-	TRBJ2-2	CAWSVRSGSTGELFF	TGTGCCTGGAGTGTACGTAGCGGGAGTACCGGGGAGCTGTTTTTT
-	TRBV18	-	TRBJ2-7	CASSPSAGNHEQYF	TGTGCCAGCTCACCATCGGCAGGGAACCACGAGCAGTACTTC
TRBD1	TRBV19	-	TRBJ2-7	CASRSPTGTEQYF	TGTGCCAGTAGATCCCCGACAGGGACCGAGCAGTACTTC
-	TRBV5-1	-	TRBJ2-5	CASSPERFVGETQYF	TGCGCCAGCAGCCCGGAGCGGTTTGTGGGGGAGACCCAGTACTTC
TRBD1	TRBV7-9	-	TRBJ2-5	CASSLPTGGEETQYF	TGTGCCAGCAGCTTACCTACAGGGGGCGAGGAGACCCAGTACTTC
-	TRBV27	-	TRBJ2-5	CASRAGSQTQYF	TGTGCCAGCAGAGCAGGTTCTCAGACCCAGTACTTC
-	TRBV19	-	TRBJ2-7	CASSKVRGGEQYF	TGTGCCAGTAGTAAAGTCAGGGGCGGGGAGCAGTACTTC
-	TRBV6-4	-	TRBJ2-1	CASSSGSYSYNEQFF	TGTGCCAGCAGTTCGGGGAGCTACTCCTACAATGAGCAGTTCTTC
-	TRBV28	-	TRBJ2-2	CASSLYLSNTGELFF	TGTGCCAGCAGTTTATACCTATCTAACACCGGGGAGCTGTTTTTT
-	TRBV19	-	TRBJ2-1	CASSIDRRSNEQFF	TGTGCCAGTAGTATAGATCGCCGGAGCAATGAGCAGTTCTTC
TRBD2	TRBV4-1	-	TRBJ2-7	CASSQVGLTSGYEQYF	TGCGCCAGCAGCCAAGTGGGGCTGACTAGCGGATACGAGCAGTACTTC
-	TRBV7-7	-	TRBJ2-1	CASSLLSGGSSYNEQFF	TGTGCTAGCAGCTTATTGTCGGGTGGAAGCTCCTACAATGAGCAGTTCTTC
-	TRBV27	-	TRBJ2-1	CASSLSGGRTEQFF	TGTGCCAGCAGTTTATCGGGGGGAAGGACTGAGCAGTTCTTC
TRBD1	TRBV30	-	TRBJ2-7	CAWNRGQGQYF	TGTGCCTGGAATCGGGGACAGGGTCAGTACTTC
TRBD2	TRBV4-3	-	TRBJ2-3	CASSHSGRARDTQYF	TGCGCCAGCAGCCATAGCGGGAGGGCCCGCGATACGCAGTATTTT
TRBD2	TRBV5-1	-	TRBJ2-1	CASSKDGLAGSYNEQFF	TGCGCCAGCAGCAAAGACGGACTAGCGGGCTCCTACAATGAGCAGTTCTTC
TRBD2	TRBV29-1	-	TRBJ2-1	CSVERLAGGSDEQFF	TGCAGCGTTGAACGACTAGCGGGAGGGTCGGATGAGCAGTTCTTC
-	TRBV30	once	TRBJ2-1	CAESRDSYNEQFF	TGTGCCGAGTCCCGGGACTCGTACAATGAGCAGTTCTTC
-	TRBV9	-	TRBJ2-2	CASSVREDGELFF	TGTGCCAGCAGCGTAAGAGAAGACGGGGAGCTGTTTTTT
-	TRBV19	-	TRBJ2-1	CASSTRQIQSSYNEQFF	TGTGCCAGTAGTACAAGACAGATACAAAGCTCCTACAATGAGCAGTTCTTC
TRBD2	TRBV9	-	TRBJ2-1	CASSGTSGIRDEQFF	TGTGCCAGCAGCGGGACTAGCGGGATTCGCGATGAGCAGTTCTTC
TRBD2	TRBV19	-	TRBJ2-7	CASSIPGTSATYEQYF	TGTGCCAGTAGTATCCCCGGGACTAGCGCGACCTACGAGCAGTACTTC
-	TRBV19	-	TRBJ1-5	CASTPDRYQPQHF	TGTGCCAGTACCCCGGACAGATATCAGCCCCAGCATTTT
-	TRBV5-1	-	TRBJ1-2	CASRSGPDRQAADYGYTF	TGCGCCAGCAGATCGGGTCCCGATAGACAGGCCGCTGACTATGGCTACACCTTC
TRBD2	TRBV10-3	-	TRBJ2-3	CAISEGTSGTDTQYF	TGTGCCATCAGTGAAGGGACTAGCGGGACAGATACGCAGTATTTT
-	TRBV19	-	TRBJ2-1	CASSHNTPYNEQFF	TGTGCCAGTAGCCATAACACCCCGTACAATGAGCAGTTCTTC
TRBD2	TRBV10-2	-	TRBJ2-7	CASSDVPSGIPEQYF	TGCGCCAGCAGTGATGTCCCTAGCGGGATCCCCGAGCAGTACTTC
-	TRBV29-1	-	TRBJ2-2	CSVRETGGLAGELFF	TGCAGCGTTCGGGAGACTGGGGGTCTAGCCGGGGAGCTGTTTTTT
-	TRBV7-3	-	TRBJ2-1	CASSTRGSGSYNEQFF	TGTGCCAGCAGCACCCGGGGTAGCGGTTCTTACAATGAGCAGTTCTTC
-	TRBV19	-	TRBJ1-1	CASSIGQMTEAFF	TGTGCCAGTAGTATTGGGCAGATGACTGAAGCTTTCTTT
-	TRBV5-4	-	TRBJ2-1	CASSLGQGGSYNEQFF	TGTGCCAGCAGCTTGGGTCAGGGGGGATCCTACAATGAGCAGTTCTTC
TRBD1	TRBV27	-	TRBJ2-7	CASRTGMDEQYF	TGTGCCAGCAGGACAGGGATGGACGAGCAGTACTTC
-	TRBV6-5	-	TRBJ1-1	CASSRGGPNTEAFF	TGTGCCAGCAGCAGGGGTGGCCCTAACACTGAAGCTTTCTTT
TRBD2	TRBV11-3	-	TRBJ2-1	CASSARTSSGEQFF	TGTGCCAGCAGCGCCCGGACTAGCTCGGGTGAGCAGTTCTTC
TRBD2	TRBV7-3	-	TRBJ2-1	CATSVAGGSYNEQFF	TGTGCCACCTCCGTAGCGGGAGGATCCTACAATGAGCAGTTCTTC
TRBD1	TRBV7-9	-	TRBJ2-5	CASGPGGETQYF	TGTGCCAGCGGGCCAGGGGGAGAGACCCAGTACTTC
TRBD1	TRBV28	-	TRBJ2-7	CASSFPGQVYEQYF	TGTGCCAGCAGTTTTCCGGGACAGGTCTACGAGCAGTACTTC
TRBD1	TRBV4-2	-	TRBJ1-3	CASSQDDRGSGNTIYF	TGTGCCAGCAGCCAAGATGACAGGGGCTCTGGAAACACCATATATTTT
TRBD2	TRBV28	-	TRBJ2-7	CASSLTSDTYEQYF	TGTGCCAGCAGTTTGACTAGCGATACCTACGAGCAGTACTTC
-	TRBV19	-	TRBJ1-1	CASSIDMNTEAFF	TGTGCCAGTAGTATAGATATGAACACTGAAGCTTTCTTT
-	TRBV30	-	TRBJ1-1	CAWSVVGAGTEAFF	TGTGCCTGGAGTGTGGTGGGGGCTGGCACTGAAGCTTTCTTT
TRBD1	TRBV28	-	TRBJ2-1	CASTVGQRAYNEQFF	TGTGCCAGCACCGTGGGACAGAGAGCCTACAATGAGCAGTTCTTC
TRBD1	TRBV5-6	-	TRBJ1-5	CASSPGTEPNQPQHF	TGTGCCAGCAGCCCCGGGACAGAGCCGAATCAGCCCCAGCATTTT
TRBD1	TRBV7-9	-	TRBJ2-5	CASSLGTGIETQYF	TGTGCCAGCAGCTTAGGGACAGGGATTGAGACCCAGTACTTC
TRBD2	TRBV20-1	-	TRBJ2-7	CSGLAGAEQYF	TGCAGTGGACTAGCGGGAGCCGAGCAGTACTTC
TRBD2	TRBV27	-	TRBJ2-7	CASSLRELAGGVWW	TGTGCCAGCAGTTTAAGGGAACTAGCGGGAGGCGTATGGTGG
-	TRBV11-2	-	TRBJ1-1	CASSSRSGQGITEAFF	TGTGCCAGCAGCTCAAGGTCCGGTCAGGGGATCACTGAAGCTTTCTTT